The rows below give T cell receptor beta chains drawn from one sample of a study of blood T cell repertoires in COVID-19. The data were produced by immunoSEQ multiplex PCR, yet TCRdb's version contains in-frame clones alone and is incomplete. Of under 200,000 clones in the sample, about 86% were seen once. Sample: peripheral blood. The receptors shown here come from an older woman with acute or convalescent COVID-19. CDR3s include the opening cysteine and the closing phenylalanine or tryptophan. A D gene is named only where the DNA matches it firmly. Not every row has a clone size; where given, it reads once, few, many or a size class.

J,size,D,V,CDR3,DNA
TRBJ2-3,.,.,TRBV24-1,CATSDRRSFGGTDTQYF,TGTGCCACCAGTGATCGCCGATCTTTCGGGGGCACAGATACGCAGTATTTT
TRBJ2-3,.,.,TRBV5-4,CASSDDRLVSSTDTQYF,TGTGCCAGCAGCGACGATAGACTAGTGTCTAGCACAGATACGCAGTATTTT
TRBJ1-3,.,.,TRBV5-1,CASRRGQNSGNTIYF,TGCGCCAGCAGAAGGGGACAAAACTCTGGAAACACCATATATTTT
TRBJ1-6,.,.,TRBV28,CASSLGQGLRSYNSPLHF,TGTGCCAGCAGTTTAGGGCAGGGTCTGCGCTCCTATAATTCACCCCTCCACTTT
TRBJ1-4,.,.,TRBV18,CASSVTRATNEKLFF,TGTGCCAGCTCAGTAACCAGGGCAACTAATGAAAAACTGTTTTTT
TRBJ2-7,.,.,TRBV7-6,CASSRQRGKGSYEQYF,TGTGCCAGCAGCCGTCAACGGGGGAAGGGGTCCTACGAGCAGTACTTC
TRBJ1-5,.,.,TRBV19,CASSIGPSNQPQHF,TGTGCCAGTAGTATAGGGCCGAGCAATCAGCCCCAGCATTTT
TRBJ1-4,.,.,TRBV9,CASSATGSTNEKLFF,TGTGCCAGCAGCGCGACAGGTTCAACTAATGAAAAACTGTTTTTT
TRBJ1-1,.,TRBD1,TRBV6-6,CASLPQGAWTEAFF,TGTGCCAGTCTTCCCCAGGGGGCATGGACTGAAGCTTTCTTT
TRBJ2-5,.,TRBD2,TRBV6-5,CASKYEGLAGGTQYF,TGTGCCAGCAAATACGAAGGACTAGCGGGAGGGACCCAGTACTTC
TRBJ1-2,.,.,TRBV27,CASSLSSFGDYGYTF,TGTGCCAGCAGTTTATCGTCATTCGGAGACTATGGCTACACCTTC
TRBJ1-3,.,TRBD1,TRBV7-8,CASSLTRDRATSGNTIYF,TGTGCCAGCAGCTTAACCCGGGACAGGGCTACGTCTGGAAACACCATATATTTT
TRBJ2-7,.,.,TRBV19,CASSIRQGGYEQYF,TGTGCCAGTAGTATCCGGCAGGGGGGATACGAGCAGTACTTC
TRBJ2-7,.,TRBD1,TRBV6-5,CASSPYGQGELEQYF,TGTGCCAGCAGTCCCTATGGACAGGGGGAGCTGGAGCAGTACTTC
TRBJ1-2,.,TRBD1,TRBV4-3,CASSPWTGSAGYTF,TGCGCCAGCAGCCCTTGGACAGGGAGTGCTGGCTACACCTTC
TRBJ2-3,.,.,TRBV28,CASSTPPGDTQYF,TGTGCCAGCAGTACCCCCCCCGGAGATACGCAGTATTTT
TRBJ1-2,.,.,TRBV6-5,CASSMDRLNYGYTF,TGTGCCAGCAGTATGGACAGATTAAACTATGGCTACACCTTC
TRBJ1-6,few,TRBD1,TRBV9,CASSALGQGNSPLHF,TGTGCCAGCAGCGCTCTGGGACAGGGTAATTCACCCCTCCACTTT
TRBJ2-7,.,TRBD2,TRBV19,CASSSGGASEQYF,TGTGCCAGTAGTAGCGGGGGGGCCTCCGAGCAGTACTTC
TRBJ2-2,.,.,TRBV11-3,CASSLGRNTGELFF,TGTGCCAGCAGCTTAGGCAGGAACACCGGGGAGCTGTTTTTT